These 30 T cell receptor beta chains were all obtained from the same sample, sequenced in a study of T cells in Graves' hyperthyroidism and ophthalmopathy. RNA transcripts gave rise to amplified TCR beta CDR3 regions. A set of HTBI primers served as the primers for a first-round RT-PCR of the TCR CDR3. TCRdb analysed the multiplex PCR reads with MiXCR anew, one entry per CDR3 protein. Of fewer than 550,000 distinct CDR3 sequences detected, less than 25% appear once; the ten largest clones hold roughly 10%. The sequencing sample was made of blood. The source is a woman aged 25 to 39 with Graves' ophthalmopathy.

This rearrangement joins TRBV12-3 or TRBV12-4 to TRBJ2-3, with 11 bases identical to TRBD2. After removal of 3 bases from V and 3 bases from J, the junction contained 5 bases not matched to a gene. The CDR3 runs 16 residues. CDR3 in amino acids: CASSFIAGGETDTQYF. CDR3 nucleotides: TGTGCCAGCAGTTTTATAGCGGGGGGGGAAACAGATACGCAGTATTTT.

This clonotype has a single count. The V gene is TRBV7-8, the J gene TRBJ2-7, with 9 nucleotides matching TRBD1. CDR1 and CDR2 (germline): SGHVS, FQNEAQ. This CDR3 is 15 amino acids long. The V segment lost 6 bases and the J segment 2 bases; nucleotides outside the gene matches: 8. The CDR3 DNA reads TGTGCCAGCAGTATGGGGAGGACAGGGGCCTACGAGCAGTACTTC. This sequence encodes CASSMGRTGAYEQYF. The variable domain in full, completed from reference TRBV7-8 and TRBJ2-7, reads GAGVSQSPRYKVAKRGQDVALRCDPISGHVSLFWYQQALGQGPEFLTYFQNEAQLDKSGLPSDRFFAERPEGSVSTLKIQRTQQEDSAVYLCASSMGRTGAYEQYFGPGTRLTVT.

This clonotype was picked up many times. The rearrangement joins TRBV29-1 to TRBJ2-7, with D possibly TRBD2 on 7 matching bases. The CDR3 spans 13 residues. Trimming stripped 6 bases from V and 4 bases from J, with 16 bases between. Germline V gives CDR1 SQVTM, CDR2 ANQGSEA. The CDR3 loop is CSVIGGQEYEQYF. The CDR3 DNA reads TGCAGCGTGATCGGGGGGCAGGAGTACGAGCAGTACTTC.

This clonotype was seen just once. This sequence joins TRBV7-9 and TRBJ2-7; 10 positions match TRBD2. This CDR3 has 14 amino acids. Germline V gives CDR1 SEHNR, CDR2 FQNEAQ (reference sequence). J was trimmed by 3 bases and V by 8 bases; bases with no gene match: 7. The CDR3 loop is CASAQGLAHYEQYF. The CDR3 region has the DNA TGTGCCAGCGCCCAGGGACTAGCGCACTACGAGCAGTACTTC.

The chain recombines TRBV19 with TRBJ2-7; 7 positions match TRBD2. The trim removed 5 bases at V and 2 bases at J, leaving 9 bases unmatched. Germline values: CDR1 LNHDA, CDR2 SQIVND (reference sequence). The CDR3 length is 15 residues. CDR3 DNA: TGTGCCAGTAGTCTGTATTCGGCGGGGGCCTACGAGCAGTACTTC. It specifies CASSLYSAGAYEQYF.

CDR3 sequence reads: CASSAKGQGSHTEAFF. The CDR3 nucleotides are TGTGCCAGCAGCGCTAAGGGACAGGGGTCGCACACTGAAGCTTTCTTT. The chain joins TRBV9 to TRBJ1-1; 10 nucleotides line up with TRBD1. The CDR3 length is 16 residues. Germline V gene lookup returns CDR1 SGDLS and CDR2 YYNGEE. The junction had 8 bases not matched to a gene; V was cut back by 3 bases and J by 3 bases.

There are a few counts of this clonotype. The chain combines TRBV27 with TRBJ1-1, with 7 bases aligning to TRBD1. The V segment lost 2 bases and the J segment 1 base; nucleotides outside the gene matches: 4. This CDR3 has 15 amino acids. Per germline, CDR1 MNHEY and CDR2 SMNVEV (reference sequence). CDR3 nucleotide sequence: TGTGCCAGCAGTTTAGACAGGGTCCCGAACACTGAAGCTTTCTTT. This encodes CASSLDRVPNTEAFF.

This chain uses TRBV20-1 with TRBJ1-1; D unresolved. V lost 5 bases to trimming and J lost 1 base, with 14 bases between them. The CDR3 loop spans 14 amino acids. From germline, CDR1 is DFQATT and CDR2 SNEGSKA (reference sequence). This chain's CDR3 is CSALTRHGNTEAFF. CDR3 sequence (DNA): TGCAGTGCTTTGACCCGCCACGGGAACACTGAAGCTTTCTTT.

This clonotype appeared many times. This chain links TRBV2 with TRBJ1-2; D not resolved. The V gene's germline CDR1 is SNHLY and CDR2 FYNNEI. The CDR3 runs 14 residues. V was pared by 0 bases and J by 1 base, with 6 bases between. The CDR3 sequence is CASSEASGNYGYTF. As DNA, the CDR3 is TGTGCCAGCAGTGAAGCTTCGGGTAACTATGGCTACACCTTC.

This clonotype was seen repeatedly, ten times or more. The rearrangement joins TRBV4-1 to TRBJ1-1; D is perhaps TRBD1 (5 bases). The CDR3 has 15 amino acids. Germline lookup yields CDR1 MGHRA and CDR2 YSYEKL. V was clipped by 0 bases and J by 0 bases, with 8 bases between them. For the CDR3, the DNA is TGCGCCAGCAGCCAAGAGGGGGTCTTGAACACTGAAGCTTTCTTT. Translating it yields CASSQEGVLNTEAFF.

The chain has TRBV6-1 and TRBJ2-7; 7 bases map to TRBD2. The CDR3 length is 14 residues. CDR1 and CDR2 from the germline V gene are MNHNS and SASEGT. J gave up 4 bases and V 4 bases, and 7 bases lay outside the gene matches. For the CDR3, the DNA is TGTGCCAGCAGTGCGGCGGGGGAGGTATACGAGCAGTACTTC. Amino acid sequence: CASSAAGEVYEQYF.

The chain links TRBV19 to TRBJ1-2; no clear D gene. The CDR3 contains 9 residues. Germline V CDR1 and CDR2: LNHDA, SQIVND (reference sequence). V lost 8 bases to trimming and J lost 5 bases, with 3 bases between them. The CDR3 nucleotides are TGTGCCAGTCCTTATGGCTACACCTTC. Its protein is CASPYGYTF.

This clonotype was detected many times. A much larger clone differs by one base, so this may be a read error. The chain carries TRBV7-8 and TRBJ2-5, with 7 positions matching TRBD2. Trimming removed 4 bases from V and 7 bases from J; junction bases left unmatched: 6. Germline-derived CDR1 and CDR2 are SGHVS and FQNEAQ. This CDR3 contains 13 residues. CDR3 protein: CASSSSGEGTQYF. DNA of the CDR3: TGTGCCAGCAGCTCTAGCGGAGAAGGGACCCAGTACTTC.

This clonotype was observed a few times. V and J are TRBV20-1 and TRBJ2-5; TRBD1 agrees at 8 bases. This CDR3 is 12 amino acids long. V was pared by 5 bases and J by 5 bases, with 4 bases of the junction left unmatched. Germline lookup yields CDR1 DFQATT and CDR2 SNEGSKA (reference sequence). DNA of the CDR3: TGCAGTGCTCCCAGGGGGCTGGAGACCCAGTACTTC. The encoded protein is CSAPRGLETQYF.

At least ten counts were recorded for this clonotype. This could be a read error, since a much larger clone is one nucleotide away. V and J are TRBV12-3 or TRBV12-4 and TRBJ2-2; D unclear. The V and J ends lost 7 bases and 6 bases respectively, with 6 bases between them. The CDR3 length is 11 residues. Written as DNA, the CDR3 is TGTGCCAGCACTTACTCCGGGGAGCTGTTTTTT. This translates into CASTYSGELFF.

This clonotype was counted many times. The chain combines TRBV9 with TRBJ2-5; 9 bases are shared with TRBD2. The CDR3 totals 16 residues. Trimming removed 0 bases from V and 1 base from J; junction bases left unmatched: 4. The germline V gene encodes CDR1 SGDLS and CDR2 YYNGEE. Here the CDR3 DNA reads TGTGCCAGCAGCGTAGCCCAGCGGGGGGTCCAAGAGACCCAGTACTTC. Residues: CASSVAQRGVQETQYF. Together with reference TRBV9 and TRBJ2-5, the CDR3 gives the full variable domain: DSGVTQTPKHLITATGQRVTLRCSPRSGDLSVYWYQQSLDQGLQFLIQYYNGEERAKGNILERFSAQQFPDLHSELNLSSLELGDSALYFCASSVAQRGVQETQYFGPGTRLLVL.

About this clonotype: This sequence may be a read error, since a much larger clone differs from it by one base. The chain has TRBV20-1 and TRBJ1-2, with D possibly matching TRBD1 (6 bases). The germline V gene encodes CDR1 DFQATT and CDR2 SNEGSKA (reference sequence). This CDR3 is built from 13 residues. The DNA for the CDR3 is TGCATTGCCTTAGAGACAGGCCCCTATGGCTACACCTTC. Amino acids: CIALETGPYGYTF.

The chain uses TRBV20-1 and TRBJ2-5, with 7 nucleotides matching TRBD1. Looked up from germline, CDR1 is DFQATT and CDR2 is SNEGSKA (reference sequence). Losses at the gene ends were 2 bases for V and 0 bases for J; bases not matched to a gene: 6. This CDR3 spans 15 amino acids. CDR3 loop: CSARLGRGYQETQYF. In DNA form, the CDR3 reads TGCAGTGCTAGACTGGGCAGGGGGTACCAAGAGACCCAGTACTTC.

This chain joins TRBV9 and TRBJ2-7, with TRBD2 matching over 14 bases. This CDR3 has 14 amino acids. Germline V gene lookup returns CDR1 SGDLS and CDR2 YYNGEE. With 6 bases clipped from V and 6 bases from J, the junction kept 5 bases outside the gene matches. DNA of the CDR3: TGTGCCAGCAACACGGGACTAGCGGGAGTCGAGCAGTACTTC. Translation gives CASNTGLAGVEQYF.

This clonotype occurred many times. J is TRBJ1-1 and V is TRBV6-5; D uncertain. This CDR3 spans 14 amino acids. Germline V lookup: CDR1 MNHEY, CDR2 SVGAGI. V lost 5 bases to trimming and J lost 3 bases, with 13 bases between them. The DNA of the CDR3 is TGTGCCAGCAGTCGCCTCGGGGAATACACTGAAGCTTTCTTT. It specifies CASSRLGEYTEAFF.

This clonotype was detected ten times or more. The chain combines TRBV19 with TRBJ1-1; D is uncertain. The germline CDR1 and CDR2 sequences are LNHDA and SQIVND (reference sequence). CDR3 size: 14 residues. The ends were cut back, 3 bases at V and 10 bases at J, with 18 bases in the middle. CDR3 bases: TGTGCCAGTAGTATTGGGTTTCGGGTCAGCCGAGCTTTCTTT. This sequence encodes CASSIGFRVSRAFF.

This clonotype was recorded many times. V gene TRBV2 combines with J gene TRBJ1-1; D remains ambiguous. Trimming pared 6 bases from V and 9 bases from J, leaving 20 bases between. CDR3 length: 14 residues. The germline V gene encodes CDR1 SNHLY and CDR2 FYNNEI. CDR3 region: CASSQRSQDSKAFF. The CDR3 coding sequence is TGTGCCAGCAGCCAAAGATCACAAGACTCAAAAGCTTTCTTT.

In DNA form, the CDR3 reads TGTGCCAGCAGTTTTACAACCCTCCAAGAGACCCAGTACTTC. It translates to CASSFTTLQETQYF. The chain links TRBV12-3 or TRBV12-4 to TRBJ2-5; no definite D call. This CDR3 has 14 residues. V gave up 3 bases and J gave up 1 base, with 9 bases separating them.

A few counts support this clonotype. J is TRBJ1-5 and V is TRBV10-3; tentatively, D is TRBD1 (5 bases). This CDR3 comprises 13 residues. The V end was cut by 7 bases, the J end by 4 bases, with 11 bases between. Germline V gene lookup returns CDR1 ENHRY and CDR2 SYGVKD. CDR3 residues: CAIKQQENQPQHF. The CDR3 coding sequence is TGTGCCATCAAACAACAGGAGAATCAGCCCCAGCATTTT.

The sample holds many counts of this clonotype. The rearrangement joins TRBV6-5 to TRBJ1-5, with D perhaps TRBD1 (5 bases). Trimming pared 2 bases from V and 5 bases from J, leaving 10 bases between. This CDR3 has 14 amino acids. Germline values: CDR1 MNHEY, CDR2 SVGAGI. The CDR3 spells CASSYDRLYQPQHF. The CDR3 coding sequence is TGTGCCAGCAGTTACGACAGATTGTATCAGCCCCAGCATTTT.

The J gene is TRBJ1-1, the V gene TRBV20-1, with D possibly matching TRBD1 (5 bases). Germline V gene sequence: CDR1 DFQATT, CDR2 SNEGSKA (reference sequence). CDR3 length: 13 amino acids. The V and J ends lost 0 bases and 11 bases respectively, with 16 bases between them. CDR3 coding DNA: TGCAGTGCTAGAGATGGGGGTGGACGAGTCGCTTTCTTT. Translation gives CSARDGGGRVAFF.

Only a few counts were recorded for this clonotype. At one boundary the junction diverges from the germline segment, which might be a read error. The chain recombines TRBV11-2 with TRBJ2-7, with 8 positions matching TRBD2. The CDR3 loop spans 15 amino acids. From germline, CDR1 is SGHAT and CDR2 FQNNGV. CDR3 DNA: TGTGCCAGCAGCTTTTCAACTAGCGGAACCTACGAACAGTACTTC. It translates to CASSFSTSGTYEQYF. The full variable domain, its missing parts supplied by reference TRBV11-2 and TRBJ2-7, is EAGVAQSPRYKIIEKRQSVAFWCNPISGHATLYWYQQILGQGPKLLIQFQNNGVVDDSQLPKDRFSAERLKGVDSTLKIQPAKLEDSAVYLCASSFSTSGTYEQYFGPGTRLTVT.

This clonotype has ten or more counts. J is TRBJ2-5 and V is TRBV7-2, with D unresolved. V lost 5 bases, J lost 9 bases, and 13 bases lay in between. The CDR3 covers 12 residues. Germline CDR1 and CDR2: SGHTA and FQGNSA. This chain's CDR3 is CASSLLQSPQYF. The CDR3 nucleotides read TGTGCCAGCAGCCTTCTACAGAGTCCCCAGTACTTC.

This clonotype was seen repeatedly, ten times or more. The chain is built from TRBV28 and TRBJ1-2; weak D call: TRBD1 (6 bases). Germline CDR1 MDHEN, CDR2 SYDVKM. The V end was cut by 2 bases, the J end by 8 bases, with 18 bases between. CDR3 length: 15 amino acids. DNA of the CDR3: TGTGCCAGCAGTTTAAGGGCCTTGGTGGGGGCCGGCTACACCTTC. Translated, it gives CASSLRALVGAGYTF.

The V gene is TRBV6-1, the J gene TRBJ1-2; D remains ambiguous. The CDR3 length is 12 residues. Germline CDR1 is MNHNS and CDR2 is SASEGT. Trimming removed 5 bases at V and 5 bases at J, with 9 bases between. The CDR3 reads CASSTPQYGYTF. The CDR3 bases are TGTGCCAGCAGTACGCCTCAGTATGGCTACACCTTC.